This T cell receptor (beta chain) was captured by sequencing in a study of cytomegalovirus exposure and HLA in healthy donors. The overall study: Among the 300 to 500 donors who were genotyped, about 84% fell in the genetic ancestry cluster that is associated with self-reported Caucasian donors. Study-wide results and caveats: Indistinguishability led to the exclusion of some V segments, TRBV6-2 and TRBV6-3 included. Using a false discovery rate of 0.05, a later analysis showed that roughly 16,000 TCR beta sequences were associated with HLA alleles. The study assumed roughly uniform donor sequencing depth for presence/absence analyses.

The PCR made use of 60 Vbeta and 13 Jbeta primers. Clones were read by immunoSEQ multiplex PCR, and TCRdb kept only the in-frame ones, dropping some. The sample yields approximately 160,000 clones, approximately 73% seen once. Per germline, CDR1 ENHRY and CDR2 SYGVKD. The CDR3 sequence is 17 residues long. J was trimmed by 4 bases and V by 4 bases; bases with no gene match: 11. Regarding this clone: The antigen remains unidentified.

Material for sequencing was PBMCs. This TCR derives from a man aged 50-59 years in good health and CMV-seronegative. V usage is TRBV10-3 and J usage is TRBJ2-3; 10 bases fit TRBD2. The CDR3 nucleotides are TGTGCCATCAGTGCCGTCGGACTAGCGGTCGGTCCAGATACGCAGTATTTT. Translation: CAISAVGLAVGPDTQYF.